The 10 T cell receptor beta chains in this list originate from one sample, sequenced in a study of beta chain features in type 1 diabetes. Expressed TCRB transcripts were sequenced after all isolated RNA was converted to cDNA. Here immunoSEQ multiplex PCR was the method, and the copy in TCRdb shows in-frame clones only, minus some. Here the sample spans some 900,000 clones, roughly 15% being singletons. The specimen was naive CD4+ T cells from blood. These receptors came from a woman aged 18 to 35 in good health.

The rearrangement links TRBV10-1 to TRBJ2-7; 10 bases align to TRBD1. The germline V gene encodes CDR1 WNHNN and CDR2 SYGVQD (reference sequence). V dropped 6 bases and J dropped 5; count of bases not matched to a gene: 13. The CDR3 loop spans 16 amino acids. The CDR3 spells CASSGGSGTGVNEQYF. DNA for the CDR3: TGCGCCAGCAGCGGGGGTTCCGGGACAGGGGTCAACGAGCAGTACTTC.

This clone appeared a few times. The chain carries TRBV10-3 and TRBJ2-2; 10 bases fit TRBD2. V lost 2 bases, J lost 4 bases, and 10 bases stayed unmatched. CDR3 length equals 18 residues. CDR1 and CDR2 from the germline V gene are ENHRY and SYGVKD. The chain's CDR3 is CAISEGPGLASGTGELFF. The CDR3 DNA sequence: TGTGCCATCAGTGAGGGACCGGGACTAGCGAGCGGCACCGGGGAGCTGTTTTTT.

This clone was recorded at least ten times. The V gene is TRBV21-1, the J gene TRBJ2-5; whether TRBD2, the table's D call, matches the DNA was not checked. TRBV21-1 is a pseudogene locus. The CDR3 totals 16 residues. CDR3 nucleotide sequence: TGTGCCAGCAGCAAATCGAGCGAGGGAGGGTCGGAGACCCAGTACTTC. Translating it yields CASSKSSEGGSETQYF.

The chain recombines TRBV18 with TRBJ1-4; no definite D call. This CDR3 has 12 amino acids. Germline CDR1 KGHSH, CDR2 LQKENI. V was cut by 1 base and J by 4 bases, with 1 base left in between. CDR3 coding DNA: TGTGCCAGCTCACCACTTAATGAAAAACTGTTTTTT. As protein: CASSPLNEKLFF.

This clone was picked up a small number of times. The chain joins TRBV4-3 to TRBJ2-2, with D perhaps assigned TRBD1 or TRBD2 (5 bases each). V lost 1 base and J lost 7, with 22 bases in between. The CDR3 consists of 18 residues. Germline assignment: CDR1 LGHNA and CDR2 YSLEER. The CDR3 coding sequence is TGCGCCAGCAGCCAAGGAGATGGGACCCTCATACCCGTCGGGGAGCTGTTTTTT. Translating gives CASSQGDGTLIPVGELFF.

CDR3 region: CASSLAVGVTDTQYF. The DNA for the CDR3 is TGTGCCAGCAGCTTAGCGGTGGGGGTAACAGATACGCAGTATTTT. The chain uses TRBV7-6 and TRBJ2-3; D is perhaps TRBD1 or TRBD2 (5 bases each). The CDR3 sequence is 15 residues long. CDR1 is SGHVS and CDR2 is FNYEAQ in the germline V gene. Trimming took off 0 bases at V and 3 bases at J, with 10 bases between the two ends. Full variable domain (remainder filled in from reference TRBV7-6 and TRBJ2-3): GAGVSQSPRYKVTKRGQDVALRCDPISGHVSLYWYRQALGQGPEFLTYFNYEAQQDKSGLPNDRFSAERPEGSISTLTIQRTEQRDSAMYRCASSLAVGVTDTQYFGPGTRLTVL.

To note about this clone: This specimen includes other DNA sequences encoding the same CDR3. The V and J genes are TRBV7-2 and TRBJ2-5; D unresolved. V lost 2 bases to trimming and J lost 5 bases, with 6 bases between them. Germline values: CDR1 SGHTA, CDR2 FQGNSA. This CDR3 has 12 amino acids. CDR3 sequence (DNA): TGTGCCAGCAGCTTAATGGGTGAGACCCAGTACTTC. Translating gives CASSLMGETQYF.

This CDR3 is CASSSRGQGGTETQYF. The DNA for the CDR3 is TGTGCCAGCAGTTCTCGAGGACAGGGTGGGACGGAGACCCAGTACTTC. The chain recombines TRBV27 with TRBJ2-5; TRBD1 matches at 8 bases. Trimming cost V 4 bases and J 5 bases; bases outside gene matches: 12. CDR3 length: 16 residues. Germline assignment: CDR1 MNHEY and CDR2 SMNVEV (reference sequence).

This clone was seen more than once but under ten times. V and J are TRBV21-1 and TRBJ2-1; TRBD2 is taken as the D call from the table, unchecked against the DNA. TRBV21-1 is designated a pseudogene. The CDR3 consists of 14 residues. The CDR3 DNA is TGTGCCCGGATAACTAGCGGGAGGGCTCATGAGCAGTTCTTC. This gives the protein CARITSGRAHEQFF.

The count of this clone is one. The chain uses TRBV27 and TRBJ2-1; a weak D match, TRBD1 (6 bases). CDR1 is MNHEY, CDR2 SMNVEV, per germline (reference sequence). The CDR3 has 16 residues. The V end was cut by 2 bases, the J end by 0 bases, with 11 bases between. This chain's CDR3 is CASSLQGIPSYNEQFF. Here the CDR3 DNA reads TGTGCCAGCAGTTTACAGGGGATCCCCTCCTACAATGAGCAGTTCTTC.